A selection of T cell receptor beta chains follows, all from one sample in a study of control samples from healthy donors and cancer patients. Some clones are missing from TCRdb's copy, which holds only in-frame ones; the method was immunoSEQ multiplex PCR. The profile covers roughly 190,000 clones, with 91% appearing a single time and about 1.4% taken by the ten largest. The source material was blood. These receptors were collected from a woman in her 30s in good health. Both conserved end residues are part of each CDR3. D genes are given only for firm matches. A row's size may be missing; if present it is once, few, many or a size class.

j_call | clone_size | v_call | d_call | cdr3_nt | cdr3_aa
TRBJ1-1 | NA | TRBV19 | NA | TGTGCCAGTAGCAACCAGGGGAACACTGAAGCTTTCTTT | CASSNQGNTEAFF
TRBJ2-3 | NA | TRBV6-5 | TRBD1 | TGTGCCAGCAGTTCGACAGGGGGCGCGGTGGCTACGCAGTATTTT | CASSSTGGAVATQYF
TRBJ2-1 | NA | TRBV13 | NA | TGTGCCAGCAGCTTAGGTCTATCTAGGCAGTTCTTC | CASSLGLSRQFF
TRBJ1-4 | NA | TRBV7-2 | NA | TGTGCCAGCAGCTTAGTGGGGGGTATTGAAAAACTGTTTTTT | CASSLVGGIEKLFF
TRBJ2-6 | NA | TRBV9 | TRBD1 | TGTGCCAGCAGCGTAGGCTTCTGGGGACAGGGTTTTGGGGCCAACGTCCTGACTTTC | CASSVGFWGQGFGANVLTF
TRBJ1-5 | once | TRBV2 | NA | TGTGCCAGCAGTGAACTAAGGGAACAGCCCCAGCATTTT | CASSELREQPQHF
TRBJ2-3 | NA | TRBV4-1 | NA | TGCGCCAGCAGCCAAGATCTTGGAGGGAGAGTATGGAGCACAGATACGCAGTATTTT | CASSQDLGGRVWSTDTQYF
TRBJ2-1 | once | TRBV19 | TRBD2 | TGTGCCAGTAGTATCGGGACTAGCGATAACAATGAGCAGTTCTTC | CASSIGTSDNNEQFF
TRBJ2-7 | few | TRBV7-9 | TRBD2 | TGTGCCAGCAGCCGAGTTAGCGGGAGCTCCTACGAGCAGTACTTC | CASSRVSGSSYEQYF
TRBJ2-7 | NA | TRBV4-2 | NA | TGTGCCAGCAGCCAAGTAGCGAGTGGGGCCTACGAGCAGTACTTC | CASSQVASGAYEQYF
TRBJ1-5 | NA | TRBV24-1 | TRBD1 | TGTGCCACCAGTGATGGGGGACAGGGGGCAGGTCAGCCCCAGCATTTT | CATSDGGQGAGQPQHF
TRBJ2-5 | NA | TRBV24-1 | TRBD2 | TGTGCCACCAGTGATAACGGACTAGCGGGCCGGGAGACCCAGTACTTC | CATSDNGLAGRETQYF
TRBJ2-5 | NA | TRBV21-1 | NA | TGTGCCAGCAGCTTACGGACAGGTGTGTACCAAGAGACCCAGTACTTC | CASSLRTGVYQETQYF
TRBJ1-4 | NA | TRBV18 | NA | TGTGCCAGCTCACCCCGGCGAAGAGAGAATGAAAAACTGTTTTTT | CASSPRRRENEKLFF
TRBJ2-1 | NA | TRBV5-6 | TRBD2 | TGTGCCAGCAGCTTGCGGGGGGTATACAATGAGCAGTTCTTC | CASSLRGVYNEQFF
TRBJ1-2 | once | TRBV6-4 | NA | TGTGCCAGCAGTGAGGGGGCCGACTATGGCTACACCTTC | CASSEGADYGYTF
TRBJ2-2 | once | TRBV2 | TRBD2 | TGTGCCAGCAGTCGGACTAGCGGTTACACCGGGGAGCTGTTTTTT | CASSRTSGYTGELFF
TRBJ2-3 | NA | TRBV27 | TRBD2 | TGTGCCAGCAGTTTACTAGCGGGACGCACAGATACGCAGTATTTT | CASSLLAGRTDTQYF
TRBJ1-3 | few | TRBV19 | NA | TGTGCCAGCCGCCCCAGGGGACGAAGCTCTGGAAACACCATATATTTT | CASRPRGRSSGNTIYF
TRBJ2-3 | NA | TRBV7-9 | TRBD2 | TGTGCCAGCAGCCCGCAAGCGGGAGGGCCTACAGATACGCAGTATTTT | CASSPQAGGPTDTQYF
TRBJ2-3 | NA | TRBV5-6 | TRBD2 | TGTGCCAGCAGCCCGACTAGCGGGGGCACAGATACGCAGTATTTT | CASSPTSGGTDTQYF
TRBJ2-3 | NA | TRBV7-3 | TRBD2 | TGTGCCAGCAGCCGCTCCGGGACTACCCTCACAGATACGCAGTATTTT | CASSRSGTTLTDTQYF
TRBJ2-3 | NA | TRBV6-4 | NA | TGTGCCAGCAGTGACACACCGGACGGAACAGATACGCAGTATTTT | CASSDTPDGTDTQYF
TRBJ1-4 | NA | TRBV5-8 | TRBD1 | TGTGCCAGCAGCCGGGGACAGGGAGGTGAAAAACTGTTTTTT | CASSRGQGGEKLFF
TRBJ2-2 | NA | TRBV12-3/TRBV12-4 | NA | TGTGCCAGCAGAGGGGTTTTTACCGGGGAGCTGTTTTTT | CASRGVFTGELFF
TRBJ1-2 | NA | TRBV2 | NA | TGTGCCAGCAGTCGACAGTTGTATGGCTACACCTTC | CASSRQLYGYTF
TRBJ1-3 | NA | TRBV14 | NA | TGTGCCAGCAGCCGAGACTACTCTGGAAACACCATATATTTT | CASSRDYSGNTIYF
TRBJ1-4 | NA | TRBV12-2 | NA | TGTGCAAGTCGCTTACCTCCCACCGCAACTAATGAAAAACTGTTTTTT | CASRLPPTATNEKLFF